The T cell receptor (beta chain) under discussion was sequenced for a study of blood T cell repertoires in COVID-19. Per the study methods: Reference gene primer amplification yielded estimated nucleated cell counts. Profiling relied on immunoSEQ multiplex PCR, and the TCRdb table lists in-frame clones only, not all of them. The V and J calls and clone size are taken from that table; D and trimming were inferred from the DNA. The repertoire holds fewer than 65,000 clones, with approximately 90% as singletons. This CDR3 is 14 amino acids long. The V and J ends lost 5 bases and 5 bases respectively, with 15 bases between them. Germline CDR1 and CDR2: SGHVS and FNYEAQ.

The chain couples TRBV7-6 to TRBJ1-1; D perhaps matches TRBD1 (5 bases). Sequencing was done on a sample of peripheral blood. The sequence was obtained from a man in his fifties or sixties with acute or convalescent COVID-19. The DNA for the CDR3 is TGTGCCAGCAGCCCAGGGCCCCGAGGAACTGAAGCTTTCTTT. This translates into CASSPGPRGTEAFF.